The rows below give T cell receptor beta chains drawn from one sample of a study of human T cells and chemical hapten exposure. TCRdb recomputed calls from the RACE reads with MiXCR, one row per CDR3 protein. The sample holds some 50,000 distinct CDR3 sequences, about 4.1% seen once. Sequences were obtained from whole blood. The receptors shown here come from a human donor in good health. Some clones in this sample may be carry-over from other donors' samples. Both conserved end residues are part of each CDR3. D genes are given only for firm matches. The size of a clone is reported for some rows only, either as once, few or many, or as a class for expanded clones.

abundance	j_gene	v_gene	d_gene	CDR3aa	CDR3nt
many	TRBJ2-7	TRBV28	-	CASSFPLYEQYF	TGTGCCAGCAGTTTTCCCCTCTACGAGCAGTACTTC
-	TRBJ2-1	TRBV28	TRBD1	CASSPLGTGANNEQFF	TGTGCCAGCAGCCCTTTGGGGACAGGGGCTAACAATGAGCAGTTCTTC
many	TRBJ2-2	TRBV5-1	-	CASSLGLGVNTGELFF	TGCGCCAGCAGCTTGGGACTAGGAGTAAACACCGGGGAGCTGTTTTTT
many	TRBJ1-5	TRBV24-1	-	CATSDSTRPSGNQPQHF	TGTGCCACCAGTGACTCGACAAGACCCTCTGGCAATCAGCCCCAGCATTTT
many	TRBJ2-2	TRBV28	-	CASSLDSRGTGELFF	TGTGCCAGCAGTTTAGATAGCCGGGGCACCGGGGAGCTGTTTTTT
-	TRBJ2-7	TRBV28	-	CASSIHLHYEQYF	TGTGCCAGCAGTATCCACCTCCACTACGAGCAGTACTTC
many	TRBJ1-2	TRBV9	TRBD1	CASSVGEGGKNYGYTF	TGTGCCAGCAGCGTAGGCGAAGGGGGCAAAAACTATGGCTACACCTTC
many	TRBJ2-4	TRBV10-2	-	CASSARGGDIQYF	TGCGCCAGCAGCGCTAGGGGGGGAGACATTCAGTACTTC
many	TRBJ2-1	TRBV7-9	TRBD2	CASSSTSGYHNEQFF	TGCGCCAGCAGCTCGACTAGCGGGTACCACAATGAGCAGTTCTTC
-	TRBJ1-4	TRBV6-6	-	CASSYWGLANEKLFF	TGTGCCAGCAGTTACTGGGGGTTGGCTAATGAAAAACTGTTTTTT
few	TRBJ2-1	TRBV2	TRBD2	CASSGGLAVYNEQFF	TGTGCCAGCAGTGGGGGACTAGCGGTCTACAATGAGCAGTTCTTC
few	TRBJ1-5	TRBV4-1	-	CASSQVTKLRTVYQPQHF	TGCGCCAGCAGCCAAGTCACCAAACTCCGGACAGTTTATCAGCCCCAGCATTTT
few	TRBJ2-7	TRBV27	TRBD1	CASSPTGMPYEQYF	TGTGCCAGCAGTCCGACAGGGATGCCCTACGAGCAGTACTTC
many	TRBJ1-1	TRBV14	TRBD1	CASSQERQGDPEAFF	TGTGCCAGCAGCCAAGAGAGACAGGGCGATCCTGAAGCTTTCTTT
-	TRBJ1-2	TRBV28	TRBD1	CASSRDRIYGYTF	TGTGCCAGCAGTCGGGACAGGATATATGGCTACACCTTC
many	TRBJ2-7	TRBV28	-	CASSTTAHEQYF	TGTGCCAGCAGTACCACAGCCCACGAGCAGTACTTC
few	TRBJ2-3	TRBV6-2/TRBV6-3	TRBD2	CASSSALLAGGQTDTQYF	TGTGCCAGCAGTTCCGCTCTCCTAGCGGGAGGGCAGACAGATACGCAGTATTTT
many	TRBJ1-5	TRBV12-3/TRBV12-4	-	CASSWDSWGSSNQPQHF	TGTGCCAGCAGTTGGGACTCATGGGGTTCAAGCAATCAGCCCCAGCATTTT
many	TRBJ1-1	TRBV6-5	-	CASFLVRGTEAFF	TGTGCCAGCTTCCTCGTTAGGGGCACTGAAGCTTTCTTT
many	TRBJ1-6	TRBV7-9	-	CASSLDSYNSPLHF	TGTGCCAGCAGCTTGGACAGCTATAATTCACCCCTCCACTTT
-	TRBJ2-7	TRBV20-1	-	CSAEQGSDEQYF	TGCAGTGCCGAACAGGGCAGCGACGAGCAGTACTTC
many	TRBJ1-2	TRBV7-9	-	CASSLGNYGYTF	TGTGCCAGCAGCTTAGGAAACTATGGCTACACCTTC
few	TRBJ2-3	TRBV5-1	TRBD2	CASSLGRTSGPTDTQYF	TGCGCCAGCAGCTTGGGTCGAACTAGCGGCCCCACAGATACGCAGTATTTT
few	TRBJ1-1	TRBV27	-	CASVSGMNTEAFF	TGTGCCAGCGTCTCCGGAATGAACACTGAAGCTTTCTTT
many	TRBJ1-2	TRBV5-6	-	CASSPGSYGYTF	TGTGCCAGCAGCCCGGGCAGCTATGGCTACACCTTC
many	TRBJ1-6	TRBV6-1	-	CASSAVSSYNSPLHF	TGTGCCAGCTCAGCCGTGAGCTCCTATAATTCACCCCTCCACTTT
-	TRBJ2-5	TRBV28	-	CASSPPGYQETQYF	TGTGCCAGCAGTCCCCCAGGTTACCAAGAGACCCAGTACTTC
-	TRBJ1-1	TRBV29-1	-	CSVWGMNTEAFF	TGCAGCGTTTGGGGGATGAACACTGAAGCTTTCTTT
many	TRBJ2-3	TRBV6-5	-	CASSGGSTDTQYF	TGTGCCAGCAGCGGCGGGAGCACAGATACGCAGTATTTT
many	TRBJ2-5	TRBV29-1	-	CSVARNQETQYF	TGCAGCGTTGCCCGAAACCAAGAGACCCAGTACTTC
many	TRBJ2-5	TRBV7-2	TRBD1	CASSLGGGEQETQYF	TGTGCCAGCAGCTTAGGAGGGGGCGAACAAGAGACCCAGTACTTC
-	TRBJ2-1	TRBV27	-	CASLVREGYNEQFF	TGTGCCAGTCTAGTCAGGGAAGGATACAATGAGCAGTTCTTC
few	TRBJ2-1	TRBV20-1	TRBD2	CSARTSGRYNEQFF	TGCAGTGCGAGGACTAGCGGGAGGTACAATGAGCAGTTCTTC
-	TRBJ1-6	TRBV6-4	-	CASSDWSDSPLHF	TGTGCCAGCAGTGACTGGTCAGATTCACCCCTCCACTTT
many	TRBJ2-5	TRBV29-1	TRBD2	CSVAGMNSGRYQETQYF	TGCAGCGTTGCGGGTATGAACAGCGGGAGATACCAAGAGACCCAGTACTTC
few	TRBJ1-6	TRBV4-2	-	CASSQVSSTLHF	TGTGCCAGCAGCCAAGTCAGCTCGACCCTCCACTTT
many	TRBJ1-2	TRBV5-1	TRBD1	CASSSGQNYGYTF	TGCGCCAGCAGTTCGGGACAGAACTATGGCTACACCTTC
-	TRBJ2-5	TRBV2	-	CASTYRETQYF	TGTGCCAGCACATACAGGGAGACCCAGTACTTC
-	TRBJ1-5	TRBV19	TRBD1	CASSPWGTGSSNQPQHF	TGTGCCAGTAGTCCATGGGGGACAGGTTCTAGCAATCAGCCCCAGCATTTT
-	TRBJ1-1	TRBV7-9	-	CASSRGNTEAFF	TGTGCCAGCTCGCGGGGGAACACTGAAGCTTTCTTT
many	TRBJ2-1	TRBV9	-	CASSVGDLDEQFF	TGTGCCAGCAGCGTAGGGGACCTCGATGAGCAGTTCTTC
-	TRBJ1-2	TRBV12-3/TRBV12-4	TRBD1	CASSFSRGPWYGYTF	TGTGCCAGCAGTTTTAGCAGGGGGCCGTGGTATGGCTACACCTTC
-	TRBJ2-7	TRBV5-6	TRBD1	CASSLGQGASEQYF	TGTGCCAGCAGCTTGGGACAGGGGGCTTCCGAGCAGTACTTC
few	TRBJ2-5	TRBV5-1	-	CASSLGSQETQYF	TGCGCCAGCAGCCTCGGATCTCAAGAGACCCAGTACTTC
many	TRBJ2-2	TRBV13	-	CASSPTSQDTGELFF	TGTGCCAGCAGCCCAACTTCACAGGACACCGGGGAGCTGTTTTTT
many	TRBJ2-3	TRBV20-1	TRBD2	CSASTSGRAADTQYF	TGCAGTGCTTCCACTAGCGGGAGGGCGGCAGATACGCAGTATTTT
many	TRBJ1-5	TRBV7-2	-	CASSRTVQGYQPQHF	TGTGCCAGCAGTCGTACGGTTCAGGGTTACCAGCCCCAGCATTTT
-	TRBJ2-3	TRBV28	-	CASSSKLDTQYF	TGTGCCAGCAGTTCGAAATTAGATACGCAGTATTTT
-	TRBJ1-4	TRBV23-1	-	CASSQFPHKKGYEKLFF	TGCGCCAGCAGTCAATTCCCTCACAAGAAAGGCTATGAAAAACTGTTTTTT
-	TRBJ2-3	TRBV7-6	TRBD2	CASSLIAGGLTDTQYF	TGTGCCAGCAGCCTTATAGCGGGAGGCCTCACAGATACGCAGTATTTT
many	TRBJ1-2	TRBV6-1	-	CASSEAGSRGYTF	TGTGCCAGCAGTGAAGCTGGGTCCCGAGGCTACACCTTC
many	TRBJ2-7	TRBV6-5	TRBD2	CASSSLAGGGLEQYF	TGTGCCAGCAGTTCATTAGCGGGAGGAGGGCTCGAGCAGTACTTC
many	TRBJ1-4	TRBV29-1	-	CSVEDRGSNEKLFF	TGCAGCGTTGAAGATCGGGGATCTAATGAAAAACTGTTTTTT
few	TRBJ1-1	TRBV29-1	-	CSVEPNLRHSNTEAFF	TGCAGCGTTGAACCCAACTTAAGGCACTCGAACACTGAAGCTTTCTTT
many	TRBJ2-1	TRBV29-1	TRBD2	CSVRIAGDYNEQFF	TGCAGCGTCAGAATAGCGGGCGATTACAATGAGCAGTTCTTC